The 17 T cell receptor beta chains listed next were all sequenced from one sample in a study of glioma-infiltrating T cells after dendritic cell vaccination. The data were produced by immunoSEQ multiplex PCR, yet TCRdb's version contains in-frame clones alone and is incomplete. The sample lists 90,000 to 100,000 clones; 75% to 85% were seen once. Here the sequenced sample was blood, taken before dendritic cell vaccination. The source is a human donor with glioblastoma.

Concerning this clone: Additional DNA sequences in this sample encode the identical CDR3. This chain links TRBV9 with TRBJ2-7; D may be TRBD2 (6 bases). The germline V gene has CDR1 SGDLS and CDR2 YYNGEE. There are 15 residues in the CDR3. Trimming cost V 1 base and J 0 bases, with 11 bases left between them. Here the CDR3 reads CASSVSAGSSYEQYF. CDR3 DNA sequence: TGTGCCAGCAGCGTATCGGCGGGGAGCTCCTACGAGCAGTACTTC.

V gene TRBV19 combines with J gene TRBJ2-7; 9 nucleotides agree with TRBD2. V gave up 8 bases and J gave up 7 bases; unmatched junction bases: 9. Germline values: CDR1 LNHDA, CDR2 SQIVND (reference sequence). The length of the CDR3 is 13 residues. CDR3 sequence reads: CASAKAGGREQYF. In DNA, the CDR3 is TGTGCCAGTGCGAAGGCGGGGGGGCGTGAGCAGTACTTC. Looking up the rest from reference TRBV19 and TRBJ2-7 gives the full variable domain: DGGITQSPKYLFRKEGQNVTLSCEQNLNHDAMYWYRQDPGQGLRLIYYSQIVNDFQKGDIAEGYSVSREKKESFPLTVTSAQKNPTAFYLCASAKAGGREQYFGPGTRLTVT.

The chain recombines TRBV7-9 with TRBJ1-2; TRBD1 matches at 8 bases. The CDR3 is 15 amino acids. Trimming cost V 1 base and J 4 bases; bases outside gene matches: 5. Germline V gene lookup returns CDR1 SEHNR and CDR2 FQNEAQ (reference sequence). The CDR3 sequence: CASSLGTGFGYGYTF. The CDR3 nucleotides are TGTGCCAGCAGCTTAGGGACAGGGTTTGGCTATGGCTACACCTTC.

The table lists this clone with a count of one. The CDR3 nucleotides are TGCGCCAGCAGGACCCAGGGGTCCCACTATGGCTACACCTTC. As protein: CASRTQGSHYGYTF. The chain combines TRBV10-2 with TRBJ1-2, with D possibly being TRBD1 (6 bases). The ends were cut back, 6 bases at V and 3 bases at J, with 14 bases in the middle. This CDR3 is 14 amino acids long. Germline CDR1 WSHSY, CDR2 SAAADI.

This clone is classed as medium-sized (0.01 to 0.1%). The chain carries TRBV7-9 and TRBJ2-7; 7 nucleotides match TRBD1. With V trimmed by 3 bases and J by 5 bases, 4 bases remained unmatched. Germline V gene lookup returns CDR1 SEHNR and CDR2 FQNEAQ (reference sequence). CDR3 size: 13 residues. The CDR3 reads CASSLGQGDEQYF. CDR3 DNA: TGTGCCAGCAGCTTGGGCCAGGGGGACGAGCAGTACTTC.

A note on this clone: The junction departs from the called germline gene at one end, perhaps through a read error. V is TRBV7-3 and J is TRBJ2-3; D is possibly TRBD2 (7 bases). CDR1 SGHTA and CDR2 FQGTGA come from the germline V gene. This CDR3 has 13 amino acids. CDR3 in amino acids: CASSGGGTGTQYF. The CDR3 bases are TGTGCCAGCAGCGGCGGGGGCACAGGTACGCAGTATTTT.

The CDR3, as DNA: TGTGCCACCGTTCCCCCGGGACAGGGAACCTATGGCTACACCTTC. Translation: CATVPPGQGTYGYTF. The gene calls are TRBV6-5 and TRBJ1-2, with TRBD1 matching over 9 bases. Looked up from germline, CDR1 is MNHEY and CDR2 is SVGAGI. CDR3 length: 15 residues. V trimming: 10 bases; J trimming: 4 bases; junction bases outside the gene matches: 13.

The chain has TRBV27 and TRBJ2-7; 8 nucleotides line up with TRBD2. Trimming took 4 bases from V and 1 from J; bases not matched to a gene: 9. CDR1 is MNHEY and CDR2 is SMNVEV in the germline V gene (reference sequence). This CDR3 contains 16 residues. The CDR3 DNA follows: TGTGCCAGCAGTTGGGGGGGTGGGACTAGTTCCTACGAGCAGTACTTC. It translates to CASSWGGGTSSYEQYF.

The rearrangement joins TRBV6-1 to TRBJ1-1, with 7 bases fitting TRBD1. Germline loops: CDR1 MNHNS, CDR2 SASEGT. The CDR3 contains 14 residues. Losses at the gene ends were 6 bases for V and 0 bases for J; bases not matched to a gene: 4. CDR3 nucleotide sequence: TGTGCCAGCAGACAGGGGTGGCTGAACACTGAAGCTTTCTTT. Translating it yields CASRQGWLNTEAFF.

This clone was counted a single time. This chain connects TRBV9 to TRBJ2-6; 7 bases align to TRBD2. After removal of 4 bases from V and 7 bases from J, the junction contained 20 bases not matched to a gene. This CDR3 region has 19 residues. Germline V lookup: CDR1 SGDLS, CDR2 YYNGEE. The CDR3 coding sequence is TGTGCCAGCAGCCCGAGACTAGCCGGTACACTTCTGGGAGCCAACGTCCTGACTTTC. It codes for CASSPRLAGTLLGANVLTF. Full variable domain (remainder filled in from reference TRBV9 and TRBJ2-6): DSGVTQTPKHLITATGQRVTLRCSPRSGDLSVYWYQQSLDQGLQFLIQYYNGEERAKGNILERFSAQQFPDLHSELNLSSLELGDSALYFCASSPRLAGTLLGANVLTFGAGSRLTVL.

This clone was seen a single time. This chain uses TRBV2 with TRBJ2-7, with D perhaps TRBD1 (5 bases). Deletions cut 1 base from V and 5 bases from J, with 12 bases between. Germline V gene data show CDR1 as SNHLY and CDR2 as FYNNEI. This CDR3 has 14 residues. The CDR3 here is CASSEGGYIDEQYF. CDR3 coding DNA: TGTGCCAGCAGTGAAGGGGGCTATATAGACGAGCAGTACTTC.

The rearrangement links TRBV19 to TRBJ2-1; 7 bases are a match to TRBD2. The CDR3 sequence is 14 residues long. The germline gives CDR1 LNHDA, CDR2 SQIVND (reference sequence). J gave up 4 bases and V 9 bases, and 9 bases lay outside the gene matches. The CDR3 nucleotides are TGTGCCAGCCAGCGGGACCGTTGGTACAATGAGCAGTTCTTC. Residues: CASQRDRWYNEQFF.

This chain's CDR3 is CASSVASGKGGETQYF. CDR3 in DNA: TGTGCCAGCAGCGTAGCTAGCGGGAAGGGTGGGGAGACCCAGTACTTC. The V gene is TRBV9, the J gene TRBJ2-5; 9 bases match TRBD2. The CDR3 totals 16 residues. Looked up from germline, CDR1 is SGDLS and CDR2 is YYNGEE. Trimming cost V 0 bases and J 5 bases; bases outside gene matches: 8.

The chain carries TRBV27 and TRBJ2-7; the match to TRBD2 covers 12 bases. The germline gives CDR1 MNHEY, CDR2 SMNVEV (reference sequence). Losses at the gene ends were 4 bases for V and 6 bases for J; bases not matched to a gene: 10. The CDR3 runs to 16 residues. CDR3 nucleotide sequence: TGTGCCAGCAGTTCAAAGCTAGCGGGAGGGCCCTCCGAGCAGTACTTC. Its translation: CASSSKLAGGPSEQYF.

The V and J genes are TRBV18 and TRBJ1-1, with D possibly matching TRBD1 (6 bases). There are 16 residues in the CDR3. Germline V gene sequence: CDR1 KGHSH, CDR2 LQKENI. V was pared by 6 bases and J by 6 bases, with 23 bases between. The CDR3 nucleotides are TGTGCCAGCTCGATACTGGGATTTGGACAGACTGCTGAAGCTTTCTTT. Its translation is CASSILGFGQTAEAFF.

This sequence joins TRBV6-5 and TRBJ2-3, with 9 positions matching TRBD2. The CDR3 totals 14 residues. The V gene end was trimmed by 7 bases and the J gene end by 8 bases; junction bases not matched to a gene: 10. CDR1 and CDR2 from the germline V gene are MNHEY and SVGAGI. CDR3 bases: TGTGCCAGCAAATTAGCGGGAGAGGGGGGTACGCAGTATTTT. Translated: CASKLAGEGGTQYF.

This CDR3 is CASSWQGDQPQHF. As DNA, the CDR3 is TGTGCCAGCAGCTGGCAGGGGGATCAGCCCCAGCATTTT. The chain joins TRBV5-5 to TRBJ1-5, with 7 nucleotides matching TRBD1. The V and J ends lost 3 bases and 5 bases, in that order; junction bases with no gene match: 2. The CDR3 sequence is 13 residues long. Looked up from germline, CDR1 is SGHKS and CDR2 is YYEKEE (reference sequence).